This TCR beta chain was observed in a study of shared clonotypes between healthy human individuals. J lost 2 bases, V lost 0 bases, and 9 bases had no gene match. CDR1 and CDR2 from the germline V gene are SQVTM and ANQGSEA. CDR3 length equals 16 residues. Positively selected for CCR7, the CD45RO-negative cells used as naive CD8 cells excluded terminally differentiated effector memory CD45RA+ cells. TCRdb's copy holds only in-frame clones and misses some; the assay was immunoSEQ multiplex PCR. The sample consists of roughly 2.1 million clones, 90% to 95% of them appearing once. The chain combines TRBV29-1 with TRBJ1-2; 7 bases are a match to TRBD1. The sample taken for sequencing was naive CD8+ T cells from PBMCs. The receptor's source is a man aged 18 to 35 in good health. Some clones in this sample may be carry-over from other donors' samples. The CDR3 sequence: CSVEDGLTGINYGYTF. DNA of the CDR3: TGCAGCGTTGAAGACGGGCTGACAGGGATCAACTATGGCTACACCTTC. Supplemented by reference TRBV29-1 and TRBJ1-2, the full variable domain reads SAVISQKPSRDICQRGTSLTIQCQVDSQVTMMFWYRQQPGQSLTLIATANQGSEATYESGFVIDKFPISRPNLTFSTLTVSNMSPEDSSIYLCSVEDGLTGINYGYTFGSGTRLTVV.